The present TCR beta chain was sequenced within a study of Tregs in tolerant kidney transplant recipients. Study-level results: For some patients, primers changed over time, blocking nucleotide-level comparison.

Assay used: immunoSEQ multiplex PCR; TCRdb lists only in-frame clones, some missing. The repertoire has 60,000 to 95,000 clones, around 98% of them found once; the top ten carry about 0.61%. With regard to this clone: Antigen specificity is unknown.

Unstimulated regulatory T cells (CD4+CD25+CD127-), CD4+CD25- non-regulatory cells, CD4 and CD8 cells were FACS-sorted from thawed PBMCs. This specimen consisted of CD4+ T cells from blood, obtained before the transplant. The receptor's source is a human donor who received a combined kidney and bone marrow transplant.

Written as DNA, the CDR3 is TGTGCCAGCAGCTTGGGGGGACTAGCGTGGTCAGATACGCAGTATTTT. Encoded protein: CASSLGGLAWSDTQYF. The V and J genes are TRBV5-4 and TRBJ2-3; TRBD2 aligns across 10 bases. Unmatched junction bases numbered 5, after V lost 0 bases and J lost 4 bases. The germline V gene encodes CDR1 SGHNT and CDR2 YYREEE (reference sequence). This CDR3 is 16 amino acids long.